This T cell receptor (beta chain) came from a study of blood T cell repertoires in COVID-19. Study-level information: PBMCs, B-cell-depleted T cells, or T cells were the source of the cDNA or gDNA that made up the material.

The authors' processing: Reference gene primers were amplified, and this amplification served to estimate nucleated cell counts. Method: immunoSEQ multiplex PCR; TCRdb's copy keeps in-frame clones and lacks some. Clone size and V and J calls were adopted from that table, with D and trimming inferred from the DNA. In the table there are approximately 190,000 clones, roughly 80% of which are singletons. The CDR3 runs to 15 residues. V lost 0 bases and J 6 bases, leaving 13 bases between the germline ends. Looked up from germline, CDR1 is SGDLS and CDR2 is YYNGEE. Cohort allocation depended upon clinical history that participants reported.

This chain uses TRBV9 with TRBJ2-4; D gene uncertain. The sequence came from a woman aged 60-75 years with acute COVID-19. Sequencing was performed on PBMCs or T cells enriched from blood (not recorded which). CDR3 nucleotides: TGTGCCAGCAGCGTAGGCACAGACCCCGCAAACATTCAGTACTTC. It is translated as CASSVGTDPANIQYF.